This T cell receptor (beta chain) was documented in a study of shared T cell receptors in the human thymus. Germline loops: CDR1 MDHEN, CDR2 SYDVKM. This CDR3 spans 18 amino acids. The V gene lost 5 bases and the J gene lost 0 bases, with 20 bases spanning the gap. The method was immunoSEQ multiplex PCR; TCRdb's version includes in-frame clones alone and lacks a portion of them. The sample shows some 700,000 clones, approximately 83% of them seen only once. This same sample was also taken into another study, of human thymus T cells.

The chain couples TRBV28 to TRBJ1-5, with D perhaps TRBD1 (6 bases). The sequencing input was thymocytes. This sequence originates from a girl under two years old with a congenital heart defect. The CDR3 bases are TGTGCCAGCAGTCTTGTCTGGGGACATAGTTATAGCAATCAGCCCCAGCATTTT. This codes for CASSLVWGHSYSNQPQHF.